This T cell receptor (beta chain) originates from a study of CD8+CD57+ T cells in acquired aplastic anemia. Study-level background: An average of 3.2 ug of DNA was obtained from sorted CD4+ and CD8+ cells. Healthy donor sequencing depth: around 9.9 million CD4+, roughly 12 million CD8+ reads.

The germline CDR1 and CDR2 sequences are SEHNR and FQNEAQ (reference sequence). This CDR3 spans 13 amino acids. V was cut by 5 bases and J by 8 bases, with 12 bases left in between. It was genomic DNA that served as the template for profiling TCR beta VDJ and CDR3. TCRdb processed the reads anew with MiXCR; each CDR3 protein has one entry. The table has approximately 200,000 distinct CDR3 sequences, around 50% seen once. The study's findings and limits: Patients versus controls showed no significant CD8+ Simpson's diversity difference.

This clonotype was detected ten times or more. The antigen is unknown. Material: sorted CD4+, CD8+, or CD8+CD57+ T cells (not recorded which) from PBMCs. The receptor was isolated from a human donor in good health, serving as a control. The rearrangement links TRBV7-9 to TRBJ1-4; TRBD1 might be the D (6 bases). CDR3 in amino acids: CASSGGLGEKLFF. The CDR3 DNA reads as TGTGCCAGCAGCGGGGGGCTCGGGGAAAAACTGTTTTTT.